This TCR beta chain was captured in a study of CD8 T cells in ankylosing spondylitis. Regarding the study as a whole: A motif of 7 to 9 highly homologous TCR beta variants was seen as apparently characteristic of ankylosing spondylitis blood. Reportedly, matched ankylosing spondylitis synovial fluid was significantly enriched for disease-linked clones.

Details on this clonotype: The antigen remains unidentified.

Making use of molecular barcodes, quantitative 5'-RACE generated TCR beta libraries. TCRdb passed the 5' RACE reads through MiXCR, listing each CDR3 protein once. The sample has 100,000 to 150,000 distinct CDR3 sequences, roughly 15% seen once. CDR1 is SQVTM and CDR2 is ANQGSEA in the germline V gene. Trimming pared 6 bases from V and 0 bases from J, leaving 15 bases between. This CDR3 is 14 amino acids long. The clonotype originates from a female donor with ankylosing spondylitis or in good health (not recorded which). J is TRBJ2-7 and V is TRBV29-1, with D uncertain. The sequenced material came from blood, either unsorted or a sorted T cell fraction (not recorded which). The CDR3 protein is CSVPRSVGSYEQYF. The CDR3 DNA reads as TGCAGCGTCCCCAGGTCTGTAGGCTCCTACGAGCAGTACTTC.